This T cell receptor (beta chain) came from a study of shared clonotypes between healthy human individuals. Study conclusions and caveats: Clonotypes shared by all four sorted-subset donors had higher generation probabilities than non-shared clonotypes.

Here immunoSEQ multiplex PCR was the method, and the copy in TCRdb shows in-frame clones only, minus some. The sample includes a few million clones, more than 80% of them seen just once. Of note for this clone: Antigen unknown.

CDR1 SGHTA and CDR2 FQGTGA come from the germline V gene. Trimming took 5 bases from V and 1 from J, leaving 9 bases between them. CDR3 length: 14 amino acids. The sequenced sample consisted of naive CD4+ T cells from PBMCs. Subset reported: CD45RA+ positively selected. The rearrangement uses TRBV7-3 and TRBJ2-4; D possibly matches TRBD1 or TRBD2 (5 bases each). The sequence derives from a man aged 18 to 29 in good health. Some clones in this sample may be carry-over from other donors' samples. CDR3 coding DNA: TGTGCCAGCAGCGAGGGACGGGCCAAAAACATTCAGTACTTC. Its translation: CASSEGRAKNIQYF.